The 26 T cell receptor beta chains in this list originate from one sample, sequenced in a study of T cell therapy after organ transplantation. Their specific antigens are unknown. The time point is: 4-8 weeks after completion of therapy. Data came from immunoSEQ multiplex PCR; TCRdb stores just in-frame clones and leaves some out. The data show approximately 20,000 clones, with about four fifths seen just once and around a tenth held by the top ten. The sample was CD8+ T cells from blood, taken after autologous CMV-specific T cell therapy. These receptors were collected from a human patient who had received a solid organ transplant and had CMV disease. Some of the T cells might come from the graft donor.

The genes are TRBV2 and TRBJ1-2, with D possibly TRBD1 on 5 matching bases. The V end lost 2 bases, the J end lost 8 bases, and 9 bases lay between the germline ends. The CDR3 covers 12 residues. Germline assignment: CDR1 SNHLY and CDR2 FYNNEI. The CDR3: CASSESGYGYTF. The CDR3 region has the DNA TGTGCCAGCAGTGAATCAGGGTACGGCTACACCTTC.

The V gene is TRBV5-4, the J gene TRBJ1-1; maybe TRBD1 (6 bases). The CDR3 is made up of 14 amino acids. V lost 6 bases, J lost 1 base, and 13 bases lay in between. CDR1 and CDR2 from the germline V gene are SGHNT and YYREEE (reference sequence). The CDR3 loop is CASTNTQGNTEAFF. The CDR3 coding sequence is TGTGCCAGCACCAATACACAGGGGAACACTGAAGCTTTCTTT.

The rearrangement links TRBV13 to TRBJ1-4, with a possible D match to TRBD1 (6 bases). The CDR3 totals 16 residues. Deletions cut 5 bases from V and 0 bases from J, with 13 bases between. CDR1 and CDR2 (germline): PRHDT, FYEKMQ (reference sequence). CDR3 DNA sequence: TGTGCCAGCAGCGCCGGGGGGGCTACAACTAATGAAAAACTGTTTTTT. Translating gives CASSAGGATTNEKLFF.

The gene calls are TRBV19 and TRBJ2-2, with D perhaps matching TRBD2 (5 bases). The CDR3 is 13 residues long. Per germline, CDR1 LNHDA and CDR2 SQIVND (reference sequence). Trimming cost V 1 base and J 5 bases, with 5 bases left between them. CDR3 in amino acids: CASSIAGTGELFF. The CDR3, as DNA: TGTGCCAGTAGTATAGCGGGAACCGGGGAGCTGTTTTTT.

This clone appeared once. The gene calls are TRBV7-8 and TRBJ2-3, with D unclear. CDR3 length: 17 amino acids. Trimming removed 5 bases at V and 1 base at J, with 19 bases between. Germline loops: CDR1 SGHVS, CDR2 FQNEAQ. The CDR3 spells CASSPMAGALGTDTQYF. The DNA of the CDR3 is TGTGCCAGCAGCCCCATGGCAGGTGCCTTGGGCACAGATACGCAGTATTTT.

This sequence joins TRBV11-2 and TRBJ1-1; 10 nucleotides line up with TRBD1. V was pared by 0 bases and J by 6 bases, with 1 base of the junction left unmatched. Germline V lookup: CDR1 SGHAT, CDR2 FQNNGV. The CDR3 is made up of 14 amino acids. CDR3 nucleotides: TGTGCCAGCAGCTTAGAAGGACAGGGGGCTGAAGCTTTCTTT. Translating it yields CASSLEGQGAEAFF.

The chain links TRBV10-2 to TRBJ2-1; TRBD2 agrees at 7 bases. Germline CDR1 and CDR2: WSHSY and SAAADI. Germline trimming cut 1 base from V and 8 bases from J; bases unmatched to any gene: 11. CDR3 length: 16 amino acids. The CDR3 protein is CASSEFRTSYGDEQFF. As DNA, the CDR3 is TGCGCCAGCAGTGAGTTTAGGACTAGTTACGGGGATGAGCAGTTCTTC.

The gene calls are TRBV27 and TRBJ1-5; tentatively, D is TRBD1 (5 bases). The germline V and J ends were trimmed by 4 bases and 3 bases, with 10 bases remaining between them. Germline assignment: CDR1 MNHEY and CDR2 SMNVEV (reference sequence). CDR3 length: 14 amino acids. Written as DNA, the CDR3 is TGTGCCAGCAGTTGGGGGGGAATCAATCAGCCCCAGCATTTT. Protein product: CASSWGGINQPQHF.

This rearrangement joins TRBV5-6 to TRBJ2-7; 10 bases map to TRBD1. V lost 2 bases, J lost 5 bases, and 10 bases stayed unmatched. CDR1 SGHDT and CDR2 YYEEEE come from the germline V gene. The CDR3 is 16 residues long. The chain's CDR3 is CASSFDAGTGVNEQYF. Here the CDR3 DNA reads TGTGCCAGCAGCTTCGACGCCGGGACAGGGGTCAACGAGCAGTACTTC.

The chain carries TRBV5-5 and TRBJ1-2; D gene unclear. The CDR3 contains 13 residues. Trimming removed 4 bases from V and 10 bases from J, with 17 bases in between. CDR1 SGHKS and CDR2 YYEKEE come from the germline V gene (reference sequence). CDR3 coding DNA: TGTGCCAGCAGCCCCAGTTTGCCAGAAGCCTACACCTTC. Encoded protein: CASSPSLPEAYTF.

This clone has more than one count but fewer than ten. The rearrangement joins TRBV6-4 to TRBJ2-2; 9 nucleotides match TRBD1. The germline CDR1 and CDR2 sequences are MRHNA and SNTAGT. The CDR3 has 18 residues. Trimming removed 0 bases from V and 5 bases from J; junction bases left unmatched: 10. The CDR3 reads CASSDSAPGQGGTGELFF. The CDR3 DNA reads as TGTGCCAGCAGTGACTCTGCCCCGGGACAGGGTGGAACCGGGGAGCTGTTTTTT.

J is TRBJ2-3 and V is TRBV7-8, with TRBD1 identical over 10 bases. Germline V gives CDR1 SGHVS, CDR2 FQNEAQ. The V and J ends lost 5 bases and 2 bases, in that order; junction bases with no gene match: 10. The CDR3 is 17 amino acids. The CDR3 is CASSARQGAGVTDTQYF. The CDR3 bases are TGTGCCAGCAGCGCCAGACAGGGGGCAGGTGTCACAGATACGCAGTATTTT. Variable domain in full (rest from reference TRBV7-8 and TRBJ2-3): GAGVSQSPRYKVAKRGQDVALRCDPISGHVSLFWYQQALGQGPEFLTYFQNEAQLDKSGLPSDRFFAERPEGSVSTLKIQRTQQEDSAVYLCASSARQGAGVTDTQYFGPGTRLTVL.

The CDR3 region is CASSLDYGSQGPGGETQYF. As DNA, the CDR3 is TGTGCCAGCAGCTTAGATTATGGGAGCCAGGGCCCGGGGGGGGAGACCCAGTACTTC. The J gene is TRBJ2-5, the V gene TRBV11-2; TRBD2 matches at 8 bases. The germline CDR1 and CDR2 sequences are SGHAT and FQNNGV. This CDR3 contains 19 residues. Germline trimming cut 0 bases from V and 5 bases from J; bases unmatched to any gene: 17.

This clone was counted a few times. The V gene is TRBV19, the J gene TRBJ1-2; TRBD1 matches 8 bases. CDR1 and CDR2 from the germline V gene are LNHDA and SQIVND (reference sequence). J lost 5 bases, V lost 6 bases, and 5 bases had no gene match. The length of the CDR3 is 13 residues. CDR3 in DNA: TGTGCCAGTAGAGACAGGGGAGGATATGGCTACACCTTC. Translating it yields CASRDRGGYGYTF.

This chain connects TRBV27 to TRBJ2-7; 7 positions match TRBD1. Per germline, CDR1 MNHEY and CDR2 SMNVEV (reference sequence). This CDR3 spans 15 amino acids. V dropped 7 bases and J dropped 7; count of bases not matched to a gene: 16. CDR3 bases: TGTGCCAGCACCACTATCACCAGACAGGGATTAGAGCAGTACTTC. Residues: CASTTITRQGLEQYF.

This clone was seen more than once but under ten times. The rearrangement links TRBV25-1 to TRBJ1-1; no firm D call. Germline loops: CDR1 MGHDK, CDR2 SYGVNS. Trimming took off 0 bases at V and 4 bases at J, with 9 bases between the two ends. This CDR3 has 14 residues. The CDR3 sequence: CASSEYGRATEAFF. CDR3 DNA: TGTGCCAGCAGTGAATACGGGAGGGCCACTGAAGCTTTCTTT. Looking up the rest from reference TRBV25-1 and TRBJ1-1 gives the full variable domain: EADIYQTPRYLVIGTGKKITLECSQTMGHDKMYWYQQDPGMELHLIHYSYGVNSTEKGDLSSESTVSRIRTEHFPLTLESARPSHTSQYLCASSEYGRATEAFFGQGTRLTVV.

J is TRBJ1-4 and V is TRBV7-2; TRBD1 matches at 10 bases. Looked up from germline, CDR1 is SGHTA and CDR2 is FQGNSA. V lost 2 bases and J lost 8; bases outside the gene matches: 11. The CDR3 loop spans 17 amino acids. CDR3 amino acids: CASSLYMGTGAGEKLFF. The CDR3 DNA reads as TGTGCCAGCAGCTTATATATGGGGACAGGGGCGGGGGAAAAACTGTTTTTT.

V and J are TRBV6-5 and TRBJ1-2; maybe TRBD1 (5 bases). Per germline, CDR1 MNHEY and CDR2 SVGAGI. V was trimmed by 2 bases and J by 6 bases, leaving 7 bases between them. The CDR3 is 12 amino acids. CDR3: CASSYGGNGYTF. The CDR3 nucleotides are TGTGCCAGCAGTTACGGGGGGAATGGCTACACCTTC.

The rearrangement joins TRBV28 to TRBJ1-5; D might be TRBD1 (6 bases). Germline CDR1 and CDR2: MDHEN and SYDVKM. V gave up 0 bases and J gave up 3 bases, with 15 bases separating them. CDR3 length: 17 amino acids. The CDR3 DNA is TGTGCCAGCAGTTTATGGGCGCGGGACACATACAATCAGCCCCAGCATTTT. Translation: CASSLWARDTYNQPQHF.

The chain combines TRBV18 with TRBJ2-1; a possible D gene is TRBD2 (7 bases). Germline V gene data show CDR1 as KGHSH and CDR2 as LQKENI. CDR3 length: 13 residues. V was shortened by 2 bases and J by 8 bases, with 10 bases between the two germline ends. The CDR3: CASSPGRGDEQFF. CDR3 DNA sequence: TGTGCCAGCTCACCAGGGAGGGGGGATGAGCAGTTCTTC.

The rearrangement links TRBV2 to TRBJ2-6; D is uncertain. Germline V CDR1 and CDR2: SNHLY, FYNNEI. V was trimmed by 1 base and J by 1 base, leaving 8 bases between them. The CDR3 totals 16 residues. In nucleotides, the CDR3 is TGTGCCAGCAGTGAAGTCTTGGGGTCTGGGGCCAACGTCCTGACTTTC. Amino acid sequence: CASSEVLGSGANVLTF. Drawing the rest from reference TRBV2 and TRBJ2-6, the complete variable domain is EPEVTQTPSHQVTQMGQEVILRCVPISNHLYFYWYRQILGQKVEFLVSFYNNEISEKSEIFDDQFSVERPDGSNFTLKIRSTKLEDSAMYFCASSEVLGSGANVLTFGAGSRLTVL.

This sequence joins TRBV25-1 and TRBJ2-7, with 9 nucleotides matching TRBD1. Germline V gene lookup returns CDR1 MGHDK and CDR2 SYGVNS. The CDR3 covers 15 residues. Germline trimming cut 5 bases from V and 1 base from J; bases unmatched to any gene: 6. The CDR3 nucleotides are TGTGCCAGCAGTCCGGGACAGGGCCCATCCTACGAGCAGTACTTC. Its protein is CASSPGQGPSYEQYF.

The chain uses TRBV4-3 and TRBJ1-1; TRBD1 matches at 8 bases. Germline V gene sequence: CDR1 LGHNA, CDR2 YSLEER. Trimming cost V 0 bases and J 4 bases; bases outside gene matches: 4. This CDR3 region has 15 residues. This chain's CDR3 is CASSQDLDRVTEAFF. The CDR3, as DNA: TGCGCCAGCAGCCAAGACTTGGACAGGGTCACTGAAGCTTTCTTT.

As concerns this clone: This sample also contains other DNA sequences that code for the same CDR3. The chain recombines TRBV7-7 with TRBJ2-1, with a weak D call TRBD2 (5 bases). CDR3 length: 15 amino acids. Germline assignment: CDR1 SSHAT and CDR2 FNYEAQ (reference sequence). The V end lost 4 bases, the J end lost 0 bases, and 10 bases lay between the germline ends. For the CDR3, the DNA is TGTGCCAGCAGCTCCGGACTGGCCTCCTACAATGAGCAGTTCTTC. Amino acids: CASSSGLASYNEQFF.

CDR3 sequence: CASSFREMGYTF. In nucleotides, the CDR3 is TGTGCCAGCAGCTTCAGGGAAATGGGCTACACCTTC. The chain uses TRBV5-4 and TRBJ1-2; D may be TRBD1 (5 bases). V was pared by 2 bases and J by 8 bases, with 10 bases between. Germline V gives CDR1 SGHNT, CDR2 YYREEE (reference sequence). This CDR3 has 12 residues.

The V and J genes are TRBV12-5 and TRBJ2-3; unclear D gene. The CDR3 is made up of 13 amino acids. The germline V and J ends were trimmed by 0 bases and 6 bases, with 7 bases remaining between them. The germline V gene has CDR1 LGHNT and CDR2 FRNRAP. Here the CDR3 reads CASGLVIRDTQYF. In nucleotides, the CDR3 is TGTGCTAGTGGTTTGGTAATTAGGGATACGCAGTATTTT.